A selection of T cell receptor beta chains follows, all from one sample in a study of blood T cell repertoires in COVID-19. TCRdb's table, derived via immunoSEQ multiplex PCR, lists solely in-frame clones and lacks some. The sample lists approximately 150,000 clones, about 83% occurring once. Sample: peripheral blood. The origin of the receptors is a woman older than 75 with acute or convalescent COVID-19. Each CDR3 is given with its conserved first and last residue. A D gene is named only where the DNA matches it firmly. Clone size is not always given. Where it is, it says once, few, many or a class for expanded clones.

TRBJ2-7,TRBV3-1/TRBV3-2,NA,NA,CASSARTADYEQYF,TGTGCCAGCAGCGCGAGGACAGCTGACTACGAGCAGTACTTC
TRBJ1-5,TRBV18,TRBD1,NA,CASSPGQAKNQPQHF,TGTGCCAGCTCACCGGGACAGGCGAAGAATCAGCCCCAGCATTTT
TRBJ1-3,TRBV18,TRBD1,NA,CASSPLTPGQSFISGNTIYF,TGTGCCAGCTCACCACTCACACCGGGACAGAGTTTTATCTCTGGAAACACCATATATTTT
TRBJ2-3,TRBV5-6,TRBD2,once,CASSRLAGSTDTQYF,TGTGCCAGCAGTCGACTAGCGGGGTCCACAGATACGCAGTATTTT
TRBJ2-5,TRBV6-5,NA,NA,CASKGKQVQETQYF,TGTGCCAGCAAAGGAAAGCAGGTCCAAGAGACCCAGTACTTC
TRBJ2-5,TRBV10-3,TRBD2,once,CAIRSDLAGSGQETQYF,TGTGCCATCAGGTCCGACCTAGCGGGATCGGGGCAAGAGACCCAGTACTTC
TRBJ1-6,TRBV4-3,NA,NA,CASSQDYRDGIVSLHF,TGCGCCAGCAGCCAAGATTACAGGGACGGGATAGTTTCCCTCCACTTT
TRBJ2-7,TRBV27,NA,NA,CASSPLRDDGYEQYF,TGTGCCAGCAGCCCTCTGCGGGATGATGGCTACGAGCAGTACTTC
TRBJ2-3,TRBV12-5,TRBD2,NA,CASGLASKDGTSDTQYF,TGTGCTAGTGGTTTGGCCTCCAAAGATGGGACTAGTGATACGCAGTATTTT
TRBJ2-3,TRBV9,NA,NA,CASSVEADSVISDTQYF,TGTGCCAGCAGCGTAGAGGCGGACAGCGTAATATCAGATACGCAGTATTTT
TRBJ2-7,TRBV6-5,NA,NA,CASSYSSGSYEQYF,TGTGCCAGCAGTTACTCTAGCGGTTCCTACGAGCAGTACTTC
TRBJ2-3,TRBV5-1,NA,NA,CASSLARGGGTDTQYF,TGCGCCAGCAGCTTGGCCCGAGGCGGCGGCACAGATACGCAGTATTTT
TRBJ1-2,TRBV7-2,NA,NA,CASSSGGGYTF,TGTGCCAGCAGCTCCGGGGGAGGATACACCTTC
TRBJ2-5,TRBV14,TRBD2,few,CASSSGSQETQYF,TGTGCCAGCTCAAGCGGGAGCCAAGAGACCCAGTACTTC
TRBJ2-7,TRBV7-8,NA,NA,CASSPRLASVVNVYF,TGTGCCAGCAGCCCACGGTTGGCTAGCGTCGTAAACGTGTACTTC
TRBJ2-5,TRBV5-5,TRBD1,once,CASSRTRDRAFQETQYF,TGTGCCAGCAGCCGGACCCGGGACAGGGCGTTCCAAGAGACCCAGTACTTC
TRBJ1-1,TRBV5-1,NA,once,CASRGGGAPTEAFF,TGCGCCAGCAGGGGTGGGGGGGCGCCCACTGAAGCTTTCTTT
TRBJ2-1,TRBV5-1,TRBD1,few,CASSYGQGGEQFF,TGCGCCAGCAGCTACGGACAGGGTGGTGAGCAGTTCTTC
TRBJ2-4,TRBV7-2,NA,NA,CASSGRAGANIQYF,TGTGCCAGCAGCGGCCGCGCGGGGGCGAACATTCAGTACTTC
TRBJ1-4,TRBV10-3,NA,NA,CAISESGTGRGNEKLFF,TGTGCCATCAGTGAGTCGGGAACAGGAAGGGGTAATGAAAAACTGTTTTTT
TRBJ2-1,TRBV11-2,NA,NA,CASSSSRLEQFF,TGTGCCAGCAGCTCCTCACGACTTGAGCAGTTCTTC
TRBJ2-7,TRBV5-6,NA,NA,CASSLNSYEQYF,TGTGCCAGCAGCTTGAACAGCTACGAGCAGTACTTC
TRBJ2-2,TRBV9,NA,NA,CASSGSWQAGNTGELFF,TGTGCCAGCAGCGGGTCCTGGCAGGCGGGAAACACCGGGGAGCTGTTTTTT
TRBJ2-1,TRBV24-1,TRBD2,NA,CATSASGAGGPSYNEQFF,TGTGCCACCAGTGCCTCGGGGGCGGGAGGGCCTTCCTACAATGAGCAGTTCTTC
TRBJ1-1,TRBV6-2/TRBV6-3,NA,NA,CASSWEGRDTEAFF,TGTGCCAGCAGTTGGGAGGGGCGAGACACTGAAGCTTTCTTT
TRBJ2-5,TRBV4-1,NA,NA,CASSQVLGETQYF,TGCGCCAGCAGCCAAGTCCTAGGAGAGACCCAGTACTTC
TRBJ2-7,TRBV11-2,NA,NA,CASSFRRSQGEQYF,TGTGCCAGCAGCTTTCGCAGGAGTCAGGGCGAGCAGTACTTC
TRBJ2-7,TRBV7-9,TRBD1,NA,CASSFHGTGGYEQYF,TGTGCCAGCAGCTTTCATGGGACAGGGGGTTACGAGCAGTACTTC
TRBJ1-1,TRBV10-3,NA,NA,CAISGITRTSAEAFF,TGTGCCATCAGTGGAATTACAAGGACTTCTGCTGAAGCTTTCTTT